The 2 T cell receptor beta chains below all came from one sample that was sequenced in a study of spatial heterogeneity in lung cancer. Each CDR3 protein gets one entry after TCRdb re-called the 5' RACE reads with MiXCR. The sample holds 9,500 to 15,000 distinct CDR3 sequences, roughly 6.4% seen once. The time point here: sample taken at primary tumor resection. From tumor, nontumor lung or frozen PBMC, whole RNA was taken unsorted for sequencing. This specimen consisted of normal lung tissue next to the tumor, obtained at surgery. Receptors originate from a male donor with early-stage non-small cell lung cancer.

The table lists this clonotype with many counts. V usage is TRBV30 and J usage is TRBJ1-3; no definite D call. The CDR3 loop spans 13 amino acids. The germline V gene has CDR1 GTSNPN and CDR2 SVGIG (reference sequence). V was pared by 4 bases and J by 3 bases, with 10 bases between. The CDR3 region has the DNA TGTGCCTGGACTGGGGTCCTTGGAAACACCATATATTTT. Protein product: CAWTGVLGNTIYF.

Ten or more counts support this clonotype. The rearrangement joins TRBV10-2 to TRBJ2-5; no definite D call. Germline lookup yields CDR1 WSHSY and CDR2 SAAADI. The CDR3 runs 13 residues. Trimming removed 9 bases from V and 10 bases from J, with 21 bases in between. CDR3 region: CARNVRCKRSQYF. The CDR3 bases are TGCGCCAGGAATGTCAGGTGCAAGAGAAGCCAGTACTTC.